The next 16 T cell receptor beta chains were all read from a single sample in a study of CDR3 diversity in severe acne. TCRdb re-derived calls from the PCR reads in MiXCR, one entry per CDR3 protein. The sample includes over 85,000 distinct CDR3 sequences, roughly half of them seen just once. The specimen was blood. These TCRs come from a male donor with acne.

This chain connects TRBV29-1 to TRBJ2-7; 8 nucleotides align to TRBD1. The germline gives CDR1 SQVTM, CDR2 ANQGSEA. The CDR3 loop spans 14 amino acids. Trimming removed 1 base from V and 1 base from J; junction bases left unmatched: 3. The CDR3 loop is CSVEVTGVSYEQYF. The CDR3 DNA is TGCAGCGTTGAAGTGACAGGGGTTTCCTACGAGCAGTACTTC.

This clonotype is labeled medium-sized. This chain uses TRBV2 with TRBJ2-5; no definite D call. Germline CDR1 is SNHLY and CDR2 is FYNNEI. V lost 2 bases and J lost 3, with 4 bases in between. This CDR3 region has 12 residues. The CDR3 region has the DNA TGTGCCAGCAGTGAATGGGAAGAGACCCAGTACTTC. Protein product: CASSEWEETQYF.

V is TRBV5-1 and J is TRBJ2-1; 8 bases align to TRBD1. The CDR3 spans 14 residues. Germline assignment: CDR1 SGHRS and CDR2 YFSETQ. Losses at the gene ends were 3 bases for V and 3 bases for J; bases not matched to a gene: 2. This CDR3 reads CASSSTGGYNEQFF. CDR3 DNA: TGCGCCAGCAGCTCTACAGGGGGCTACAATGAGCAGTTCTTC.

The chain is built from TRBV4-3 and TRBJ1-3; 7 nucleotides agree with TRBD1. V lost 2 bases and J lost 4; bases outside the gene matches: 8. The germline gives CDR1 LGHNA, CDR2 YSLEER. The CDR3 loop spans 16 amino acids. In DNA, the CDR3 is TGCGCCAGCAGCCAATCCTACAGGGGATCGGGAAACACCATATATTTT. Its translation: CASSQSYRGSGNTIYF.

The gene calls are TRBV10-3 and TRBJ1-1; the D is unclear. Germline V lookup: CDR1 ENHRY, CDR2 SYGVKD. V was clipped by 5 bases and J by 0 bases, with 10 bases between them. The CDR3 is 14 residues long. Here the CDR3 reads CAISSTTVNTEAFF. DNA of the CDR3: TGTGCCATCAGTTCTACTACGGTGAACACTGAAGCTTTCTTT.

Details on this clonotype: This may come from a read error, since a much larger clone is one base off. The chain recombines TRBV9 with TRBJ2-1; D possibly corresponds to TRBD1 (5 bases). V lost 4 bases to trimming and J lost 8 bases, with 22 bases between them. The CDR3 loop spans 16 amino acids. Germline lookup yields CDR1 SGDLS and CDR2 YYNGEE. In nucleotides, the CDR3 is TGTGCCAGCAGCCCCTCCGGTGAAGGGGCACGCGATGAGCAGTTCTTC. This codes for CASSPSGEGARDEQFF.

This clonotype has only one observation. The junction does not match germline at one end; this may be a read error. This chain's CDR3 is CSASPGGAEERLFF. CDR3 bases: TGCAGTGCTAGTCCAGGGGGCGCAGAGGAAAGACTGTTTTTT. This chain uses TRBV20-1 with TRBJ1-4, with 8 nucleotides matching TRBD1. Germline values: CDR1 DFQATT, CDR2 SNEGSKA (reference sequence). The length of the CDR3 is 14 residues.

The chain links TRBV29-1 to TRBJ1-2; the D gene is possibly TRBD1 (5 bases). V lost 1 base and J 4 bases, leaving 10 bases between the germline ends. This CDR3 spans 13 amino acids. Looked up from germline, CDR1 is SQVTM and CDR2 is ANQGSEA. CDR3 DNA sequence: TGCAGCGTTGAAGGCACAGGCCCCTATGGCTACACCTTC. Translated, it gives CSVEGTGPYGYTF.

In its sample, this clonotype was seen many times. In DNA, the CDR3 is TGTGCCACCAGTGATTTTTCGCAGGAGGGGACCGGGGAGCTGTTTTTT. This translates into CATSDFSQEGTGELFF. The chain uses TRBV24-1 and TRBJ2-2, with a possible D match to TRBD2 (6 bases). Germline V gives CDR1 KGHDR, CDR2 SFDVKD. This CDR3 comprises 16 residues. V gave up 1 base and J gave up 5 bases, with 13 bases separating them.

The gene calls are TRBV12-3 or TRBV12-4 and TRBJ1-1; D not resolved. The CDR3 runs to 13 residues. Trimming stripped 5 bases from V and 0 bases from J, with 7 bases between. This CDR3 is CASSPGMNTEAFF. The CDR3 coding sequence is TGTGCCAGCAGTCCGGGGATGAACACTGAAGCTTTCTTT.

V gene TRBV3-1 combines with J gene TRBJ2-3, with D uncertain. The CDR3 runs to 14 residues. Per germline, CDR1 LGHDT and CDR2 YNNKEL (reference sequence). Trimming took off 0 bases at V and 6 bases at J, with 10 bases between the two ends. The CDR3 is CASSQETVLDTQYF. CDR3 bases: TGTGCCAGCAGCCAAGAGACCGTCTTGGATACGCAGTATTTT.

This clonotype was counted only a few times. The V gene is TRBV10-1, the J gene TRBJ1-2; the D is unclear. Germline assignment: CDR1 WNHNN and CDR2 SYGVQD (reference sequence). V lost 3 bases, J lost 4 bases, and 9 bases lay in between. This CDR3 has 13 residues. CDR3 DNA: TGCGCCAGCAGTGACTCGCGGAGCTATGGCTACACCTTC. Amino acids: CASSDSRSYGYTF.

This chain uses TRBV7-9 with TRBJ2-7; D is possibly TRBD1 (6 bases). The CDR3 is 16 amino acids. V was shortened by 2 bases and J by 3 bases, with 17 bases between the two germline ends. Germline V gene lookup returns CDR1 SEHNR and CDR2 FQNEAQ (reference sequence). The CDR3 is CASSLTRQGLVYEQYF. The CDR3, as DNA: TGTGCCAGCAGCTTAACCCGCCAGGGGTTGGTCTACGAGCAGTACTTC.

This clonotype has just a few counts. This chain joins TRBV28 and TRBJ2-1; D may be TRBD2 (7 bases). Germline CDR1 and CDR2: MDHEN and SYDVKM. CDR3 length equals 14 residues. V shed 6 bases and J shed 4 bases, with 13 bases lying between them. Here the CDR3 reads CASREGGEYNEQFF. For the CDR3, the DNA is TGTGCCAGCAGGGAAGGGGGGGAATACAATGAGCAGTTCTTC. Combining the CDR3 with reference TRBV28 and TRBJ2-1 gives the whole variable domain DVKVTQSSRYLVKRTGEKVFLECVQDMDHENMFWYRQDPGLGLRLIYFSYDVKMKEKGDIPEGYSVSREKKERFSLILESASTNQTSMYLCASREGGEYNEQFFGPGTRLTVL.

The CDR3 coding sequence is TGCAGCGTTGAAGCGGCACGGCAGACCCAGTACTTC. Translation gives CSVEAARQTQYF. The J gene is TRBJ2-5, the V gene TRBV29-1; D remains unclear. Germline lookup yields CDR1 SQVTM and CDR2 ANQGSEA. The germline V and J ends were trimmed by 1 base and 6 bases, with 9 bases remaining between them. The CDR3 loop spans 12 amino acids.

Remarks on this clonotype: This may arise from a read error, as a much more abundant clone is one base away. The genes are TRBV7-9 and TRBJ1-3; D gene ambiguous. Germline values: CDR1 SEHNR, CDR2 FQNEAQ (reference sequence). The CDR3 has 14 residues. The CDR3, as DNA: TGTGCCAGCAGCTTAGAGAGTCTAGGAAGCACCATATATTTT. This encodes CASSLESLGSTIYF.